This T cell receptor beta chain was identified in a study of T cell repertoires in cytomegalovirus infection. Study observations and caveats: Cumulative public TCR beta family frequency identified carriers of CMV plus the relevant HLA. The ex vivo response showed dominance by HLA-C-restricted CMV-specific TCR beta clonotypes.

TCRdb processed the reads anew with MiXCR; each CDR3 protein has one entry. The data show some 180,000 distinct CDR3 sequences, about a sixth seen once. The CDR3 runs to 15 residues. V dropped 5 bases and J dropped 5; count of bases not matched to a gene: 10. This clonotype showed up just a few times. The antigen remains undetermined. The receptor comes from a human donor in good health (CMV status not recorded). Some clones in this sample may be carry-over from other donors' samples. Sequenced sample: CD8+ T cells from PBMCs. The rearrangement links TRBV12-3 or TRBV12-4 to TRBJ2-7, with TRBD1 identical over 9 bases. The CDR3 DNA is TGTGCCAGCAGTCCCCCCGGGACAGGGTACCACGAGCAGTACTTC. As protein: CASSPPGTGYHEQYF.